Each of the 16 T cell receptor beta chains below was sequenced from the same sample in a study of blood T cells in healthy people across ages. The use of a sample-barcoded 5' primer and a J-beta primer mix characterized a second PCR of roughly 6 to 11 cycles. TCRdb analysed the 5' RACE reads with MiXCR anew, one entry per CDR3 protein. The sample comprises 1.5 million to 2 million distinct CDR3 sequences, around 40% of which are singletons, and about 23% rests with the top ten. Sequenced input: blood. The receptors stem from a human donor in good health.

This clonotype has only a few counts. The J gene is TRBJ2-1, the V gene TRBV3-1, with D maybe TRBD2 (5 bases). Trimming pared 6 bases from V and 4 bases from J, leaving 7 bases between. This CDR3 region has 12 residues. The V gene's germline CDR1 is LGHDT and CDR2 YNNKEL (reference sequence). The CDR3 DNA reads TGTGCCAGCAGGGACTGGTACAATGAGCAGTTCTTC. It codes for CASRDWYNEQFF.

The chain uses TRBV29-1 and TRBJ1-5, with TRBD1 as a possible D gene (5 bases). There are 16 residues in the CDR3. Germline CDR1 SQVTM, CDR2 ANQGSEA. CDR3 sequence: CRPTPDILYSNQPQHF. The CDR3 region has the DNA TGCAGGCCGACGCCGGACATCCTCTATAGCAATCAGCCCCAGCATTTT.

In nucleotides, the CDR3 is TGTGCCAGCTCATCCCGGGACCCCAGCGAGCAGTACTTC. It encodes CASSSRDPSEQYF. The rearrangement links TRBV18 to TRBJ2-5; either TRBD1 or TRBD2 may supply D (5 bases each). The J call is doubtful: the DNA matches TRBJ2-7 better. CDR3 length: 13 residues. Per the germline V gene, CDR1 is KGHSH and CDR2 is LQKENI.

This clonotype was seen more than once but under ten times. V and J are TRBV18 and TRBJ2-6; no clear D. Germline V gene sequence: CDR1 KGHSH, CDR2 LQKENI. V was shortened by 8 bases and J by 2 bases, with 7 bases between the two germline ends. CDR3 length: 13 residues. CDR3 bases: TGTGCCAGCCCGACGACTGGGGCCAACGTCCTGACTTTC. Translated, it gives CASPTTGANVLTF.

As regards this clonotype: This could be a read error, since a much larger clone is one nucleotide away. CDR3 nucleotide sequence: TGTGCCGGTCGGGGAAGGTCCTACGAGCAGTACTTC. It translates to CAGRGRSYEQYF. This chain uses TRBV6-2 or TRBV6-3 with TRBJ2-7; weak D call: TRBD2 (5 bases). Germline CDR1 and CDR2: MNHEY and SVGEGT. This CDR3 region has 12 residues. Trimming shortened V by 11 bases and J by 1 base, and 12 bases separated the two germline ends.

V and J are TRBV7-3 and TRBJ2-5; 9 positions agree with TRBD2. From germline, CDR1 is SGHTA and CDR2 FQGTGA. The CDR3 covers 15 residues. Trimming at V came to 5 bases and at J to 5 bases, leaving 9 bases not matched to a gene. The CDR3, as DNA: TGTGCCAGCAGCCTCATTAGCGGGGGCCCGGAGACCCAGTACTTC. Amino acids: CASSLISGGPETQYF.

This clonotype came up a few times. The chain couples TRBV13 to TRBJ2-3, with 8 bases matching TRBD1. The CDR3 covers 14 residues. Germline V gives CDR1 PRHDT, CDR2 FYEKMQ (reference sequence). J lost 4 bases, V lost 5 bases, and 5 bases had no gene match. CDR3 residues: CASSTRQGPDTQYF. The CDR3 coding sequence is TGTGCCAGCAGCACCAGACAGGGGCCAGATACGCAGTATTTT.

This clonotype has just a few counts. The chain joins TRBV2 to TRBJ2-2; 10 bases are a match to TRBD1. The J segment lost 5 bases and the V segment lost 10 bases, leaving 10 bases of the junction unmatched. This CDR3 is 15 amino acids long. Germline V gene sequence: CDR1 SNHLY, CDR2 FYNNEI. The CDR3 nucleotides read TGTGCCACTAAAACCGGGACAGGGGATACCGGGGAGCTGTTTTTT. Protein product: CATKTGTGDTGELFF.

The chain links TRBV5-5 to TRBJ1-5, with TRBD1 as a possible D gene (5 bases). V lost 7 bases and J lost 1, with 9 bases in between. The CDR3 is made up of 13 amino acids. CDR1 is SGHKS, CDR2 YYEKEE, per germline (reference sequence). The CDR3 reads CASADNSNQPQHF. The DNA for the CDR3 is TGTGCCAGCGCGGACAACAGCAATCAGCCCCAGCATTTT.

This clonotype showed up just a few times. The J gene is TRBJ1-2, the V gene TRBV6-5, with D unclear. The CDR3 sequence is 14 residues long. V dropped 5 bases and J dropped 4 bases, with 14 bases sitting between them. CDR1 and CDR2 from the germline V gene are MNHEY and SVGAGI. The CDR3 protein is CASSPVRGSYGYTF. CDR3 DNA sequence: TGTGCCAGCAGTCCCGTGAGAGGTTCCTATGGCTACACCTTC.

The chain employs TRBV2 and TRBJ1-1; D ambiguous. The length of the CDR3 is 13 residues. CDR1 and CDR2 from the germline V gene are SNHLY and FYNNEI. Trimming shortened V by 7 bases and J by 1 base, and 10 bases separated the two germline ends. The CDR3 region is CASTVHTNTEAFF. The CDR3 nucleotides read TGTGCCAGCACTGTGCACACGAACACTGAAGCTTTCTTT.

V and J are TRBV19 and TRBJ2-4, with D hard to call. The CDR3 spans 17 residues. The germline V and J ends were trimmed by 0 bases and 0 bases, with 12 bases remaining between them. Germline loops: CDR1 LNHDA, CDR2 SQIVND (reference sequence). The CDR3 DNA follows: TGTGCCAGTAGTATAGATCGAACGGACGGAGCCAAAAACATTCAGTACTTC. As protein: CASSIDRTDGAKNIQYF. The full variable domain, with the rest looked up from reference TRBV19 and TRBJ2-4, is DGGITQSPKYLFRKEGQNVTLSCEQNLNHDAMYWYRQDPGQGLRLIYYSQIVNDFQKGDIAEGYSVSREKKESFPLTVTSAQKNPTAFYLCASSIDRTDGAKNIQYFGAGTRLSVL.

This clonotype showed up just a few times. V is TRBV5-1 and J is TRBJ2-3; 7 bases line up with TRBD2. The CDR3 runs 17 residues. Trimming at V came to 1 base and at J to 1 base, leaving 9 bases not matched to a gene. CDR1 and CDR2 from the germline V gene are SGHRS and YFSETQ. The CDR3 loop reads CASSLPPPAGRTDTQYF. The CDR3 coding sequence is TGCGCCAGCAGCTTGCCTCCACCAGCGGGGCGCACAGATACGCAGTATTTT.

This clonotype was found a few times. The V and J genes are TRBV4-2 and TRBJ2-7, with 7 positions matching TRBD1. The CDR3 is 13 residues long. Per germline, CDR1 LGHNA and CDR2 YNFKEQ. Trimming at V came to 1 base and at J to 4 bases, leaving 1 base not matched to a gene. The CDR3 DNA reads TGTGCCAGCAGCCAAGCGGGACAGTACGAGCAGTACTTC. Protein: CASSQAGQYEQYF.

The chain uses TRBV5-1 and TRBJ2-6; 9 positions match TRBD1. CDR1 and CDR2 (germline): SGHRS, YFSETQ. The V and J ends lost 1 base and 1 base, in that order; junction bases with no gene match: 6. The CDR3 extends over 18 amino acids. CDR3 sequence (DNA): TGCGCCAGCAGCTTGACAGGGGGCATGGTGTCTGGGGCCAACGTCCTGACTTTC. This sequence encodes CASSLTGGMVSGANVLTF.

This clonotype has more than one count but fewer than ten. The CDR3 is CASRRPGGHYGYTF. CDR3 nucleotide sequence: TGTGCCAGCAGACGGCCGGGGGGGCACTATGGCTACACCTTC. V is TRBV6-1 and J is TRBJ1-2, with D maybe TRBD1 (6 bases). CDR3 length equals 14 residues. Trimming took 6 bases from V and 3 from J, leaving 14 bases between them. Germline V gene sequence: CDR1 MNHNS, CDR2 SASEGT.